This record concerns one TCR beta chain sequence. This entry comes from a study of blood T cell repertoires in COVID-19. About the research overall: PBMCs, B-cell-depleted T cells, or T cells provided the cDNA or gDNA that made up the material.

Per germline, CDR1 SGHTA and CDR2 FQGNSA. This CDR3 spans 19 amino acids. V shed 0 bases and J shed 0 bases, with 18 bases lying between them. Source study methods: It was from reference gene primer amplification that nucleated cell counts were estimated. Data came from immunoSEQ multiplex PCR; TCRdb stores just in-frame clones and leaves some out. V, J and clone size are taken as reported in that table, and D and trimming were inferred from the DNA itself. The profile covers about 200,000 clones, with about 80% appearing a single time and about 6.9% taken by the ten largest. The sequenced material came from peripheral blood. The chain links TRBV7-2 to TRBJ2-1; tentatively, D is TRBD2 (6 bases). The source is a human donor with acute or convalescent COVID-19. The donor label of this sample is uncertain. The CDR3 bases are TGTGCCAGCAGCTTAGCGGGGGGTAGCGGCCCTACCTCCTACAATGAGCAGTTCTTC. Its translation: CASSLAGGSGPTSYNEQFF.